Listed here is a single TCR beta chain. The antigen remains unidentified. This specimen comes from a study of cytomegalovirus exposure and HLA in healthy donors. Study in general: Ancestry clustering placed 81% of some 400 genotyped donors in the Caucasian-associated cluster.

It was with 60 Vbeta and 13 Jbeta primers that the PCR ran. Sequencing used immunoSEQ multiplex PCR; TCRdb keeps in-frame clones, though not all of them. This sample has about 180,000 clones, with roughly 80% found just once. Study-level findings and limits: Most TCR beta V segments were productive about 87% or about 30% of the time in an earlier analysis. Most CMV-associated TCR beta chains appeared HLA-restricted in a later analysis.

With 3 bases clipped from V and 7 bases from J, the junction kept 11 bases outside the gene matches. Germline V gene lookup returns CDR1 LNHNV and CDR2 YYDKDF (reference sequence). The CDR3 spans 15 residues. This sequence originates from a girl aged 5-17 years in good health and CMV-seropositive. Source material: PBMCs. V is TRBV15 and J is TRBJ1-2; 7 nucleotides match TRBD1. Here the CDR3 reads CATSRTQGKLFGYTF. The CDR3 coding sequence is TGTGCCACCAGCAGGACACAGGGGAAACTCTTTGGCTACACCTTC.